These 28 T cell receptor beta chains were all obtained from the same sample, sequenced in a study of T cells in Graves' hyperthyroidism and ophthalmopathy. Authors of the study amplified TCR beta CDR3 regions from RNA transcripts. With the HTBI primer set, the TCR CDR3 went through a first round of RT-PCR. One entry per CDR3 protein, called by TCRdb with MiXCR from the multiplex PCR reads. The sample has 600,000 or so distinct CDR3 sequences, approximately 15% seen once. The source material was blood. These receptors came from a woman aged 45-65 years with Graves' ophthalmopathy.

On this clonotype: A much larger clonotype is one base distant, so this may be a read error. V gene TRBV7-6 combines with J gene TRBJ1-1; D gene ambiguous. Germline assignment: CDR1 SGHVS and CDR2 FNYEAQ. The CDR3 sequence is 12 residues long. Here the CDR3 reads CARSSKANEAFF. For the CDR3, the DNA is TGTGCCCGCAGCTCAAAAGCTAATGAAGCTTTCTTT.

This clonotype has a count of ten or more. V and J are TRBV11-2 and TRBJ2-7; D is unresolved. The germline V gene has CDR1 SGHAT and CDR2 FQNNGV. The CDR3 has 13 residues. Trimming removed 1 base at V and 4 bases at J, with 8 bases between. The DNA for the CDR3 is TGTGCCAGCAGCTTAGTAAGACGGTACGAGCAGTACTTC. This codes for CASSLVRRYEQYF.

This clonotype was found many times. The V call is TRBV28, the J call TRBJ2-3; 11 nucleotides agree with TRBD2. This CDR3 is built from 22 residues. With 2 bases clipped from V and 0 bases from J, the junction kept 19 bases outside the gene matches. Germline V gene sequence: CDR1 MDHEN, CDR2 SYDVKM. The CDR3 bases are TGTGCCAGCAGTTTACGCGTAGCGGGAGGGCGCTCACTACCTTATAGCACAGATACGCAGTATTTT. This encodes CASSLRVAGGRSLPYSTDTQYF.

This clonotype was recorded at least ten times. CDR3 in amino acids: CASSYTEPTSSGNTIYF. Written as DNA, the CDR3 is TGTGCCAGCAGTTATACGGAGCCGACCAGCTCTGGAAACACCATATATTTT. The rearrangement uses TRBV6-1 and TRBJ1-3; D remains unclear. Germline values: CDR1 MNHNS, CDR2 SASEGT. Deletions cut 5 bases from V and 0 bases from J, with 17 bases between. The CDR3 runs 17 residues.

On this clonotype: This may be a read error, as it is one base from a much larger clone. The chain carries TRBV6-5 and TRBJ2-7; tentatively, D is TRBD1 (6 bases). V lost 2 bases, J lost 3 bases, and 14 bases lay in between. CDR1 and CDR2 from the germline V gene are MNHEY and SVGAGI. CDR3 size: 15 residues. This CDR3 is CASSYTRTESYEQYF. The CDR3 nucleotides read TGTGCCAGCAGTTACACACGGACAGAGAGCTACGAGCAGTACTTC.

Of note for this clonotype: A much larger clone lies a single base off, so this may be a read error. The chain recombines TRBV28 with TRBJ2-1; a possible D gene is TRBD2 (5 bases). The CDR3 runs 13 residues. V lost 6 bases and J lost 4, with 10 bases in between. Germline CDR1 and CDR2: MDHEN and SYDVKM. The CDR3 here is CASRGRGYNEQFF. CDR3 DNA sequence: TGTGCCAGCAGGGGCCGCGGGTACAATGAGCAGTTCTTC.

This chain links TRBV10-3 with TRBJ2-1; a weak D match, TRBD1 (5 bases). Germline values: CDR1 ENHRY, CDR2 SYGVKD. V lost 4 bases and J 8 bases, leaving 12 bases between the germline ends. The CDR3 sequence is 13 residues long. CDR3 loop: CAISADTRDEQFF. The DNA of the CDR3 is TGTGCCATCAGTGCCGACACCAGGGATGAGCAGTTCTTC.

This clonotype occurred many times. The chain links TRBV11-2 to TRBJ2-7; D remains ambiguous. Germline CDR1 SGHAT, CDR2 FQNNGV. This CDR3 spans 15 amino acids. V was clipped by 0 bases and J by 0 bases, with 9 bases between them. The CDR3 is CASSLESVGSYEQYF. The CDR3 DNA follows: TGTGCCAGCAGCTTAGAATCGGTGGGCTCCTACGAGCAGTACTTC. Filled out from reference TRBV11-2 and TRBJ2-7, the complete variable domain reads EAGVAQSPRYKIIEKRQSVAFWCNPISGHATLYWYQQILGQGPKLLIQFQNNGVVDDSQLPKDRFSAERLKGVDSTLKIQPAKLEDSAVYLCASSLESVGSYEQYFGPGTRLTVT.

The CDR3 protein is CAWTGLTNNSPLHF. For the CDR3, the DNA is TGTGCCTGGACAGGTCTAACCAATAATTCACCCCTCCACTTT. The chain carries TRBV30 and TRBJ1-6; D gene ambiguous. The CDR3 is 14 amino acids. Looked up from germline, CDR1 is GTSNPN and CDR2 is SVGIG (reference sequence). The V and J ends lost 4 bases and 5 bases respectively, with 12 bases between them.

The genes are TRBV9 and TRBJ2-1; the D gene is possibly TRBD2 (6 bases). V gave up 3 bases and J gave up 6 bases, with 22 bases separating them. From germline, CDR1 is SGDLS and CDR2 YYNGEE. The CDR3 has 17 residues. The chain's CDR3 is CASSAGRPARDFNEQFF. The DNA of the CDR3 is TGTGCCAGCAGCGCCGGACGTCCAGCCCGGGACTTCAATGAGCAGTTCTTC.

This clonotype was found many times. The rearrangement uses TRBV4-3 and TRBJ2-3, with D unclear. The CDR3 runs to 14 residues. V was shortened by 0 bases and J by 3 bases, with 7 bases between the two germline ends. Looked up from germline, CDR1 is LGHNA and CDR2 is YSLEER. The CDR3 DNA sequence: TGCGCCAGCAGCCAAGAGCAGGCTACAGATACGCAGTATTTT. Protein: CASSQEQATDTQYF.

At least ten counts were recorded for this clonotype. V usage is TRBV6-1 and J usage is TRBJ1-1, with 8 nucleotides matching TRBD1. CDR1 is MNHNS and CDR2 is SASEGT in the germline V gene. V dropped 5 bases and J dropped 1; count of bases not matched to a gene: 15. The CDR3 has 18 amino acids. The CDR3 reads CASSPDRTGGIRNTEAFF. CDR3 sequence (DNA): TGTGCCAGCAGTCCGGATAGAACAGGGGGTATCCGGAACACTGAAGCTTTCTTT.

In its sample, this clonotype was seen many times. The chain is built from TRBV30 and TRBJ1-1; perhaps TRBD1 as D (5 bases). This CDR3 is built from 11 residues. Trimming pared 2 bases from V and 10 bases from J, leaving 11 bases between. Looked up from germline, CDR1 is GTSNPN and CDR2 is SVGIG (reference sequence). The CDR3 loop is CAWSYGGVAFF. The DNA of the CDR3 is TGTGCCTGGAGTTACGGGGGAGTAGCTTTCTTT.

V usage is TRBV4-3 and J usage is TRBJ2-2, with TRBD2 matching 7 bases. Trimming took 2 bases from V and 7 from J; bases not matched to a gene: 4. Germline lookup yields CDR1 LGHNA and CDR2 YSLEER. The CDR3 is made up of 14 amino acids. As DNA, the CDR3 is TGCGCCAGCAGCCAACTTCTAGCGGACGGGGAGCTGTTTTTT. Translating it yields CASSQLLADGELFF.

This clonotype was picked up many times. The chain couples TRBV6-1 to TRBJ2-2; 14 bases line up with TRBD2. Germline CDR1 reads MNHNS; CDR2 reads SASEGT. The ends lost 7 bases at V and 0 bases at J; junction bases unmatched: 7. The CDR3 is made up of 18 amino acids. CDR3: CASTKGLAGAANTGELFF. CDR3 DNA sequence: TGTGCCAGCACTAAGGGACTAGCGGGGGCCGCGAACACCGGGGAGCTGTTTTTT.

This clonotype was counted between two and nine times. The DNA of the CDR3 is TGTGCCAGCAGTTTCCTCCGGCTGGCCAATGAGCAGTTCTTC. Protein sequence: CASSFLRLANEQFF. This sequence joins TRBV27 and TRBJ2-1; D call uncertain. Trimming left V 3 bases short and J 6 bases short, with 12 bases between. This CDR3 spans 14 amino acids. Germline-derived CDR1 and CDR2 are MNHEY and SMNVEV (reference sequence).

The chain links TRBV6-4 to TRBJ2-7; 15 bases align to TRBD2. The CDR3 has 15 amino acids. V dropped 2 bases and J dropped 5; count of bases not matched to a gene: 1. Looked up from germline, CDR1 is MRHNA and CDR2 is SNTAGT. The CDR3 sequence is CASSDGLAGGHEQYF. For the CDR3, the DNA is TGTGCCAGCAGTGACGGACTAGCGGGAGGGCACGAGCAGTACTTC.

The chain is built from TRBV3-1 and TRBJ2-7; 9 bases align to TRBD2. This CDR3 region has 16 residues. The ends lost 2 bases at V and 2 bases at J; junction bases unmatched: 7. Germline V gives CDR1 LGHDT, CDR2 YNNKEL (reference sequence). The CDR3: CASSQRLAGTPYEQYF. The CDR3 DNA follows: TGTGCCAGCAGCCAAAGGCTAGCGGGGACTCCCTACGAGCAGTACTTC.

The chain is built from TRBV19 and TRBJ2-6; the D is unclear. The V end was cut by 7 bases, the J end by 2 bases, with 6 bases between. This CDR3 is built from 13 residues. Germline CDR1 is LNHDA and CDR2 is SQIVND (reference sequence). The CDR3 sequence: CASKMPGANVLTF. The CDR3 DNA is TGTGCCAGTAAGATGCCTGGGGCCAACGTCCTGACTTTC.

The CDR3 sequence is CASSLEGTGLLNEQFF. The DNA of the CDR3 is TGTGCCAGCAGCCTAGAGGGGACAGGGTTGTTGAATGAGCAGTTCTTC. This chain joins TRBV6-4 and TRBJ2-1; 9 bases match TRBD1. Unmatched junction bases numbered 13, after V lost 6 bases and J lost 7 bases. CDR1 and CDR2 from the germline V gene are MRHNA and SNTAGT. This CDR3 region has 16 residues.

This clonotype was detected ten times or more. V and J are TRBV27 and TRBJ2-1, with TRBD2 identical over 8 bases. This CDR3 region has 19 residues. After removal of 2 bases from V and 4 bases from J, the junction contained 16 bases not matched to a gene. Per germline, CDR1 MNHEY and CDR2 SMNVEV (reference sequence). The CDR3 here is CASSLRYPAGVGGYNEQFF. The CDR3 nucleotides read TGTGCCAGCAGTTTACGGTACCCAGCGGGAGTGGGGGGGTACAATGAGCAGTTCTTC.

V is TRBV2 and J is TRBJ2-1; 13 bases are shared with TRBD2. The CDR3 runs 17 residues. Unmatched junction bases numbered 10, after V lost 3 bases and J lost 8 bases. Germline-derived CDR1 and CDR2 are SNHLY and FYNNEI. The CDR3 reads CASSETTGTSGNHEQFF. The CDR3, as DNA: TGTGCCAGCAGTGAGACTACCGGGACTAGCGGGAACCATGAGCAGTTCTTC.

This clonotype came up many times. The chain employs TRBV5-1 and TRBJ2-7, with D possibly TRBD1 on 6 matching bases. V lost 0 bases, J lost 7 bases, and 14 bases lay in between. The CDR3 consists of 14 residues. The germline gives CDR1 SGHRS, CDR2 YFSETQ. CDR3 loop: CASSLDEGQREQYF. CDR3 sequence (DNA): TGCGCCAGCAGCTTGGATGAGGGACAAAGGGAGCAGTACTTC.

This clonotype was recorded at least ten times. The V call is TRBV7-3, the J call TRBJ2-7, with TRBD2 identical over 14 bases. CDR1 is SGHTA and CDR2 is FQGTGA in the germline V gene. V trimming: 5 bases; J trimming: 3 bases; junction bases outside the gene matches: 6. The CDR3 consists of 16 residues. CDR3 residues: CASSITGTSGSYEQYF. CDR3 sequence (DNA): TGTGCCAGCAGCATTACCGGGACTAGCGGGAGCTACGAGCAGTACTTC.

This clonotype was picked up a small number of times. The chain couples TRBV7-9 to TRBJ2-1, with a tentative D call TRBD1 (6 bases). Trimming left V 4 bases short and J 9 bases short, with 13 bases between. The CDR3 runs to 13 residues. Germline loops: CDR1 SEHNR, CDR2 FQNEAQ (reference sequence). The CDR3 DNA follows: TGTGCCAGCAGCTCAGGACAGAATACTGAGCAGTTCTTC. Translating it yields CASSSGQNTEQFF.

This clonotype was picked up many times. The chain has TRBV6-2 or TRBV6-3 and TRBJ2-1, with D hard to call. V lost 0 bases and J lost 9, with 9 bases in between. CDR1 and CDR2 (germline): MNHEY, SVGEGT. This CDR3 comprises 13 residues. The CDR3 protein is CASSYSMSVEQFF. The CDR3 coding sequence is TGTGCCAGCAGTTACTCGATGAGCGTTGAGCAGTTCTTC.

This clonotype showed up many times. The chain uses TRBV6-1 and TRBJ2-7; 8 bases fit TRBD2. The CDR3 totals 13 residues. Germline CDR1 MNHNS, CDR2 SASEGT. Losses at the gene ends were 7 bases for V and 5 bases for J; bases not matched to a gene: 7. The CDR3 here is CASKAGAIHEQYF. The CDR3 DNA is TGTGCCAGCAAAGCGGGAGCAATCCACGAGCAGTACTTC.

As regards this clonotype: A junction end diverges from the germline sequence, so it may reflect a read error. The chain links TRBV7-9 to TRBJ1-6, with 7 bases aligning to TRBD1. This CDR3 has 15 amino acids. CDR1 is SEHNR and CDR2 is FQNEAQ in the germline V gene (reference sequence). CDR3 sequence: CASSLTQGGHSPLDF. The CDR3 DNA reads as TGTGCCAGCAGCTTAACGCAGGGGGGTCATTCACCCCTCGACTTT.